These 19 T cell receptor beta chains were all obtained from the same sample, sequenced in a study of beta chain features in type 1 diabetes. The authors reverse transcribed all of the isolated RNA, so sequencing captured expressed TCRB transcripts. The protocol was immunoSEQ multiplex PCR, while the TCRdb copy is restricted to in-frame clones and leaves out a portion. Among 620,000 or so clones, 15% to 18% were seen once, and the ten largest hold about 0.086%. The material sequenced was naive CD4+ T cells from blood. These receptors came from a man between 18 and 35 years old in good health.

Of note for this clone: The junction differs from germline at one of its ends, possibly a read error. The J gene is TRBJ1-2, the V gene TRBV30; D may be TRBD1 (5 bases). Germline lookup yields CDR1 GTSNPN and CDR2 SVGIG (reference sequence). This CDR3 region has 10 residues. CDR3 protein: CAWGDAGDIF. The CDR3 nucleotides read TGTGCCTGGGGGGACGCCGGAGACATTTTC. The complete variable domain, with remaining parts taken from reference TRBV30 and TRBJ1-2, reads SQTIHQWPATLVQPVGSPLSLECTVEGTSNPNLYWYRQAAGRGLQLLFYSVGIGQISSEVPQNLSASRPQDRQFILSSKKLLLSDSGFYLCAWGDAGDIFGSGTRLTVV.

The chain carries TRBV2 and TRBJ1-1; perhaps TRBD1 as D (6 bases). V lost 7 bases and J 4 bases, leaving 19 bases between the germline ends. Looked up from germline, CDR1 is SNHLY and CDR2 is FYNNEI. The CDR3 length is 15 residues. Here the CDR3 DNA reads TGTGCCAGCACAAACCCAAGACAGGTGGTCACTGAAGCTTTCTTT. This translates into CASTNPRQVVTEAFF.

The chain joins TRBV28 to TRBJ1-6; D gene unclear. Germline CDR1 reads MDHEN; CDR2 reads SYDVKM. Trimming took 6 bases from V and 7 from J, leaving 13 bases between them. The CDR3 covers 14 residues. This chain's CDR3 is CASSLRPGNSPLHF. Written as DNA, the CDR3 is TGTGCCAGCAGCCTAAGGCCCGGAAATTCACCCCTCCACTTT.

This clone was picked up a small number of times. The rearrangement joins TRBV30 to TRBJ1-1; 7 bases are shared with TRBD1. The CDR3 has 14 residues. Trimming at V came to 5 bases and at J to 6 bases, leaving 12 bases not matched to a gene. The germline V gene encodes CDR1 GTSNPN and CDR2 SVGIG (reference sequence). The CDR3 DNA is TGTGCCTGGTCGAGAGGACCTACAGGGGCTGAAGCTTTCTTT. It is translated as CAWSRGPTGAEAFF.

The genes are TRBV7-2 and TRBJ1-3, with D possibly matching TRBD1 (6 bases). Germline V gene sequence: CDR1 SGHTA, CDR2 FQGNSA. The CDR3 length is 15 residues. Between the trimmed V and J ends, which lost 4 bases and 1 base, there was a span of 11 bases. This chain's CDR3 is CASSWSTGSGNTIYF. The DNA for the CDR3 is TGTGCCAGCAGCTGGTCGACAGGTTCTGGAAACACCATATATTTT.

In DNA, the CDR3 is TGTGCCAGCAGTGAATGGGCTAGCGGGAAATACAATGAGCAGTTCTTC. The encoded protein is CASSEWASGKYNEQFF. The rearrangement links TRBV25-1 to TRBJ2-1; 9 bases fit TRBD2. The J segment lost 4 bases and the V segment lost 1 base, leaving 5 bases of the junction unmatched. Germline CDR1 and CDR2: MGHDK and SYGVNS. The CDR3 consists of 16 residues.

A few counts support this clone. The J gene is TRBJ1-5, the V gene TRBV4-2, with no clear D. The germline gives CDR1 LGHNA, CDR2 YNFKEQ. There are 19 residues in the CDR3. Trimming shortened V by 4 bases and J by 0 bases, and 22 bases separated the two germline ends. The CDR3 is CASSPWLGSPHNSNQPQHF. CDR3 nucleotide sequence: TGTGCCAGCAGCCCCTGGTTAGGAAGCCCACATAATAGCAATCAGCCCCAGCATTTT.

This chain joins TRBV6-5 and TRBJ1-5, with TRBD1 identical over 7 bases. The CDR3 length is 15 residues. Germline V gene data show CDR1 as MNHEY and CDR2 as SVGAGI. V lost 5 bases, J lost 2 bases, and 6 bases stayed unmatched. The CDR3 here is CASSPDRWGNQPQHF. The CDR3 region has the DNA TGTGCCAGCAGTCCGGACAGGTGGGGCAATCAGCCCCAGCATTTT.

In its sample, this clone was seen a few times. The chain employs TRBV14 and TRBJ2-6; 13 nucleotides align to TRBD2. The V and J ends lost 5 bases and 5 bases, in that order; junction bases with no gene match: 9. CDR3 length: 18 amino acids. Looked up from germline, CDR1 is SGHDN and CDR2 is FVKESK. CDR3 sequence (DNA): TGTGCCAGCAGCGATACTAGCGGGAGGGCCTCGCGGGCCAACGTCCTGACTTTC. It yields the protein CASSDTSGRASRANVLTF.

The rearrangement links TRBV7-9 to TRBJ2-7; the D call may be TRBD1 or TRBD2 (5 bases each). Looked up from germline, CDR1 is SEHNR and CDR2 is FQNEAQ (reference sequence). The germline V and J ends were trimmed by 5 bases and 6 bases, with 17 bases remaining between them. CDR3 length: 14 residues. The CDR3 DNA follows: TGTGCCAGCAGCGTCTTTCAAGGGACGGTCGAGCAGTACTTC. Translated: CASSVFQGTVEQYF.

The chain couples TRBV6-6 to TRBJ2-3; D is tentatively TRBD1 or TRBD2 (5 bases each). With 6 bases removed from V and 3 bases from J, the gap between germline ends came to 10 bases. This CDR3 spans 13 amino acids. Germline-derived CDR1 and CDR2 are MNHNY and SVGAGI (reference sequence). Written as DNA, the CDR3 is TGTGCCAGCAGGCGAGGGGAAACAGATACGCAGTATTTT. This sequence encodes CASRRGETDTQYF.

This clone was picked up a small number of times. The rearrangement links TRBV7-2 to TRBJ1-1, with 8 positions matching TRBD1. CDR1 and CDR2 (germline): SGHTA, FQGNSA. The V and J ends lost 5 bases and 5 bases, in that order; junction bases with no gene match: 7. This CDR3 region has 14 residues. This chain's CDR3 is CASSPQGAGTEAFF. DNA of the CDR3: TGTGCCAGCAGCCCCCAGGGGGCGGGGACTGAAGCTTTCTTT.

This clone was detected only a few times. Other DNA sequences in this sample translate to the same CDR3. The rearrangement joins TRBV7-3 to TRBJ2-3, with TRBD2 matching over 8 bases. Germline V CDR1 and CDR2: SGHTA, FQGTGA. The junction had 4 bases not matched to a gene; V was cut back by 7 bases and J by 1 base. CDR3 length: 14 amino acids. The CDR3 loop reads CASTPGGGTDTQYF. CDR3 DNA sequence: TGTGCCAGCACGCCCGGGGGGGGCACAGATACGCAGTATTTT.

This clone was detected only a few times. This chain joins TRBV7-9 and TRBJ2-3; 9 nucleotides match TRBD1. CDR1 is SEHNR and CDR2 is FQNEAQ in the germline V gene (reference sequence). The V and J ends lost 6 bases and 0 bases, in that order; junction bases with no gene match: 4. This CDR3 contains 15 residues. DNA for the CDR3: TGTGCCAGCAGTCGGACAGGGGCGAGCACAGATACGCAGTATTTT. Protein sequence: CASSRTGASTDTQYF.

This clone has a handful of counts. The V and J genes are TRBV5-4 and TRBJ2-1; no firm D call. CDR1 is SGHNT, CDR2 YYREEE, per germline (reference sequence). The CDR3 totals 14 residues. Trimming shortened V by 2 bases and J by 0 bases, and 6 bases separated the two germline ends. As DNA, the CDR3 is TGTGCCAGCAGCTTTTCGAGCTCCTACAATGAGCAGTTCTTC. Its translation: CASSFSSSYNEQFF.

This clone was seen more than once but under ten times. The chain recombines TRBV2 with TRBJ1-5, with a weak D call TRBD1 (6 bases). The CDR3 covers 11 residues. Trimming removed 4 bases from V and 11 bases from J, with 9 bases in between. Germline lookup yields CDR1 SNHLY and CDR2 FYNNEI. The CDR3 region has the DNA TGTGCCAGCAGTGGACAGGCGGCCCAGCATTTT. Translated, it gives CASSGQAAQHF.

The chain links TRBV28 to TRBJ2-2; TRBD1 is a possible D gene (5 bases). V lost 2 bases and J lost 4, with 8 bases in between. Germline values: CDR1 MDHEN, CDR2 SYDVKM. The CDR3 has 14 amino acids. The CDR3 DNA sequence: TGTGCCAGCAGTTTACAGGGTCGCACCGGGGAGCTGTTTTTT. The encoded protein is CASSLQGRTGELFF.

V gene TRBV4-2 combines with J gene TRBJ1-5; D is perhaps TRBD1 (6 bases). The V gene lost 3 bases and the J gene lost 4 bases, with 13 bases spanning the gap. Looked up from germline, CDR1 is LGHNA and CDR2 is YNFKEQ. The CDR3 has 15 residues. CDR3 protein: CASSHKGDMNQPQHF. The CDR3 bases are TGTGCCAGCAGCCACAAGGGGGACATGAATCAGCCCCAGCATTTT.

This clone was seen a few times. The J gene is TRBJ2-7, the V gene TRBV5-1; possibly TRBD1 or TRBD2 for D (5 bases each). Germline V gene lookup returns CDR1 SGHRS and CDR2 YFSETQ. V shed 4 bases and J shed 5 bases, with 16 bases lying between them. CDR3 length: 14 residues. CDR3 region: CASSRDGLKDEQYF. The CDR3 DNA follows: TGCGCCAGCAGCCGGGACGGACTCAAGGACGAGCAGTACTTC.